This T cell receptor beta chain came from a study of T cells in Graves' hyperthyroidism and ophthalmopathy. The study's findings and limits: A median around 6.8 months before onset, the model predicted ophthalmopathy. Most thyroid clonotypes that were expanded above 0.001 also turned up in blood. Separation of ophthalmopathy from stable hyperthyroidism was achieved by a 13 V-J model.

This clonotype appeared many times. What it binds is not known. Regions amplified from RNA transcripts were the TCR beta CDR3 regions. The HTBI primer set was used in a first-round RT-PCR of the TCR CDR3. TCRdb processed the multiplex PCR reads anew with MiXCR; each CDR3 protein has one entry. The repertoire has a few hundred thousand distinct CDR3 sequences, about 16% of them found once; the top ten carry more than 3%. Uncontrolled infections, other autoimmune diseases, pregnancy or lactation led to exclusion of patients. The V segment lost 3 bases and the J segment 1 base; nucleotides outside the gene matches: 5. Germline V gives CDR1 MDHEN, CDR2 SYDVKM. The CDR3 is 17 residues long.

Material for sequencing was blood. This clonotype was sampled from a woman in her thirties or forties with Graves' ophthalmopathy. The chain joins TRBV28 to TRBJ2-2; the match to TRBD2 covers 10 bases. The CDR3 nucleotides are TGTGCCAGCAGTTTGTTAGCTAGCGGGGGGAACACCGGGGAGCTGTTTTTT. This codes for CASSLLASGGNTGELFF.